What follows are 9 T cell receptor beta chains derived from one specimen sequenced in a study of early T cells in non-severe SARS-CoV-2 infection. TCRdb reprocessed the 5' RACE reads with MiXCR, giving one entry per CDR3 protein. The sample includes about 48,000 distinct CDR3 sequences, approximately 6% of them seen just once. The input for sequencing was whole blood, taken at baseline. The receptors come from an adult who was a healthcare worker with PCR-confirmed SARS-CoV-2 infection or an uninfected control (not recorded which).

This clonotype was picked up many times. The chain has TRBV25-1 and TRBJ2-3, with 9 bases identical to TRBD2. The ends lost 3 bases at V and 6 bases at J; junction bases unmatched: 7. CDR3 size: 15 residues. Germline V gene lookup returns CDR1 MGHDK and CDR2 SYGVNS. The CDR3 DNA follows: TGTGCCAGCAGTGAGCCTAGCGGGGCGGCGGATACGCAGTATTTT. It codes for CASSEPSGAADTQYF. The full variable domain, completed using reference TRBV25-1 and TRBJ2-3, is EADIYQTPRYLVIGTGKKITLECSQTMGHDKMYWYQQDPGMELHLIHYSYGVNSTEKGDLSSESTVSRIRTEHFPLTLESARPSHTSQYLCASSEPSGAADTQYFGPGTRLTVL.

This clonotype was counted ten times or more. The gene calls are TRBV19 and TRBJ1-1; D is possibly TRBD1 (5 bases). V lost 1 base and J lost 4, with 13 bases in between. This CDR3 comprises 15 residues. From germline, CDR1 is LNHDA and CDR2 SQIVND (reference sequence). CDR3 loop: CASSIGSQGITEAFF. The DNA for the CDR3 is TGTGCCAGTAGTATAGGCTCCCAGGGTATCACTGAAGCTTTCTTT.

This clonotype was counted many times. The chain carries TRBV12-3 or TRBV12-4 and TRBJ2-4; D uncertain. V dropped 5 bases and J dropped 1 base, with 6 bases sitting between them. The CDR3 runs 13 residues. DNA of the CDR3: TGTGCCAGCAGTAGTGGGGCCAAAAACATTCAGTACTTC. Encoded protein: CASSSGAKNIQYF.

This clonotype was detected many times. This CDR3 is CASSLGTGNEKLFF. The CDR3 coding sequence is TGTGCCAGCAGCTTAGGGACAGGGAATGAAAAACTGTTTTTT. The genes are TRBV7-9 and TRBJ1-4, with 8 bases matching TRBD1. V trimming: 1 base; J trimming: 5 bases; junction bases outside the gene matches: 0. Germline V gene sequence: CDR1 SEHNR, CDR2 FQNEAQ (reference sequence). This CDR3 has 14 residues.

This clonotype has just a few counts. The V gene is TRBV7-6, the J gene TRBJ2-2; D is undetermined. The germline CDR1 and CDR2 sequences are SGHVS and FNYEAQ. This CDR3 has 13 residues. V lost 5 bases and J lost 5, with 9 bases in between. The CDR3 is CASSPTQTGELFF. DNA for the CDR3: TGTGCCAGCAGCCCTACCCAAACCGGGGAGCTGTTTTTT.

This clonotype has ten or more counts. The V and J genes are TRBV10-3 and TRBJ1-4, with 7 bases matching TRBD1. This CDR3 is built from 13 residues. CDR1 is ENHRY and CDR2 is SYGVKD in the germline V gene. The V and J ends lost 10 bases and 5 bases, in that order; junction bases with no gene match: 7. CDR3 region: CATRQGLNEKLFF. CDR3 DNA: TGTGCCACCCGACAGGGTTTAAATGAAAAACTGTTTTTT.

This clonotype turned up a few times. V gene TRBV5-4 combines with J gene TRBJ2-7, with D unclear. This CDR3 is 15 amino acids long. Germline CDR1 and CDR2: SGHNT and YYREEE (reference sequence). Deletions cut 2 bases from V and 2 bases from J, with 14 bases between. CDR3 residues: CASSFGARSAYEQYF. In DNA form, the CDR3 reads TGTGCCAGCAGCTTCGGAGCTAGAAGTGCCTACGAGCAGTACTTC.

The sample holds many counts of this clonotype. This sequence joins TRBV20-1 and TRBJ2-1; 9 bases fit TRBD2. Trimming at V came to 1 base and at J to 1 base, leaving 5 bases not matched to a gene. Germline V CDR1 and CDR2: DFQATT, SNEGSKA (reference sequence). This CDR3 has 16 amino acids. CDR3 bases: TGCAGTGCTAGAGGAGCGGGAGGTGGATCCTACAATGAGCAGTTCTTC. Translating gives CSARGAGGGSYNEQFF.

The CDR3 region has the DNA TGTGCCAGCAGTTTCCCAGGGGTGGACGAGCAGTACTTC. It encodes CASSFPGVDEQYF. The chain recombines TRBV28 with TRBJ2-7, with D perhaps matching TRBD1 (6 bases). From germline, CDR1 is MDHEN and CDR2 SYDVKM. CDR3 length: 13 amino acids. V was trimmed by 3 bases and J by 5 bases, leaving 11 bases between them.